The source of this T cell receptor (beta chain) is a study of T cells in Graves' hyperthyroidism and ophthalmopathy. This clonotype has a count of ten or more. The target antigen is unknown. At one boundary the junction diverges from the germline segment, which might be a read error. Amplified TCR beta CDR3 regions derived from RNA transcripts. RT-PCR in the first round (using the HTBI primer set) targeted the TCR CDR3. TCRdb independently ran MiXCR on the multiplex PCR reads; one entry per CDR3 protein. This table holds roughly 530,000 distinct CDR3 sequences, roughly 17% found once. Whole-study findings and limits: Ophthalmopathy got predicted by the model a median about 6.5 months before its onset. Most expanded thyroid clonotypes above 0.001 also appeared in blood.

This CDR3 comprises 14 residues. Germline V gene sequence: CDR1 MNHNS, CDR2 SASEGT. This sequence joins TRBV6-1 and TRBJ1-2, with 10 nucleotides matching TRBD1. This clonotype originated in a woman aged 18-35 years with Graves' ophthalmopathy. Sequencing was carried out using blood. The CDR3 reads CASSGQGANDGYTF. The CDR3 DNA is TGTGCCAGCAGTGGACAGGGGGCTAACGATGGCTACACCTTC.